This T cell receptor (beta chain) emerged from a study of T cell responses to AZD1222 COVID-19 vaccine. Study results and caveats: Spike-wide coverage was observed for vaccine-associated CD4 TCRs, with dominant responses at 160-218 and 743-854. Among AZD1222 vaccinees, only six were seropositive at baseline.

Some second doses came at about 4 weeks and others at about 12 weeks; these were pooled. Germline V gene sequence: CDR1 SGHTA, CDR2 FQGNSA. This CDR3 contains 14 residues. Between the trimmed V and J ends, which lost 5 bases and 4 bases, there was a span of 12 bases. A remark on this clone: The antigen is unknown.

Using immunoSEQ multiplex PCR, the repertoire was profiled, and TCRdb retains in-frame clones only, with some absent. The profile shows approximately 150,000 clones, around 90% of them singletons. This specimen was peripheral blood, taken 28 days after the second AZD1222 dose. The receptor's source is an adult who received the AZD1222 COVID-19 vaccine. This chain connects TRBV7-2 to TRBJ1-5, with D maybe TRBD1 (6 bases). The chain's CDR3 is CASSPRGQNQPQHF. The CDR3 nucleotides are TGTGCCAGCAGCCCTCGCGGACAGAATCAGCCCCAGCATTTT. Looking up the rest from reference TRBV7-2 and TRBJ1-5 gives the full variable domain: GAGVSQSPSNKVTEKGKDVELRCDPISGHTALYWYRQSLGQGLEFLIYFQGNSAPDKSGLPSDRFSAERTGGSVSTLTIQRTQQEDSAVYLCASSPRGQNQPQHFGDGTRLSIL.